This T cell receptor beta chain comes out of a study of tumor-infiltrating lymphocytes in glioblastoma multiforme. V was cut by 4 bases and J by 3 bases, with 16 bases left in between. Germline V gives CDR1 SQVTM, CDR2 ANQGSEA. The CDR3 is 14 residues long. Relative to its sample, this clonotype is large (0.1 to 1%). Its antigen is undetermined. Study-wide results and limits: Functional subtype sorting of these T cells was not performed.

TCR beta libraries were built from RNA through three nested multiplex PCR rounds using modified ARM-PCR. These TCRB libraries lack any described unique molecular identifiers. TCRdb itself ran the multiplex PCR reads through MiXCR, one entry per CDR3 protein. There are 13,000 or so distinct CDR3 sequences in the sample; roughly 60% occur only once, and roughly 34% lies in the top ten. The clonotype originates from a male donor with glioblastoma. V usage is TRBV29-1 and J usage is TRBJ2-7; tentatively, D is TRBD1 (6 bases). Sequencing was done on a sample of brain tumor tissue. The CDR3 region has the DNA TGCAGCGTTGTGGGGGACAAGGGCTTCTACGAGCAGTACTTC. Its translation is CSVVGDKGFYEQYF.